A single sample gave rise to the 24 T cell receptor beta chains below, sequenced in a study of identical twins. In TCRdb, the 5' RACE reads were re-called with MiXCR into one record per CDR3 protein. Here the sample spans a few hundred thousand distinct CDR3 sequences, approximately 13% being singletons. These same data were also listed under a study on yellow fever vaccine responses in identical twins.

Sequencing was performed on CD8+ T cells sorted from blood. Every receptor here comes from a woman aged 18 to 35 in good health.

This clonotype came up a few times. The CDR3 is CASGRGVDTQYF. The CDR3 bases are TGTGCCAGCGGACGGGGCGTAGATACGCAGTATTTT. The chain employs TRBV9 and TRBJ2-3, with D perhaps TRBD1 or TRBD2 (5 bases each). CDR1 is SGDLS, CDR2 YYNGEE, per germline. Trimming took 7 bases from V and 5 from J, leaving 11 bases between them. The CDR3 extends over 12 amino acids. Combining the CDR3 with reference TRBV9 and TRBJ2-3 gives the whole variable domain DSGVTQTPKHLITATGQRVTLRCSPRSGDLSVYWYQQSLDQGLQFLIQYYNGEERAKGNILERFSAQQFPDLHSELNLSSLELGDSALYFCASGRGVDTQYFGPGTRLTVL.

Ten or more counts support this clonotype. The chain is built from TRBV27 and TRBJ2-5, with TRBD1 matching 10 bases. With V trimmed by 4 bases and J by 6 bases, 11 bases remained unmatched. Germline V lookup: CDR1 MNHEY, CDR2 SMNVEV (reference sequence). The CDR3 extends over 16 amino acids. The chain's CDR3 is CASSSVATGGFKTQYF. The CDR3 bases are TGTGCCAGCAGTTCGGTCGCGACAGGGGGCTTCAAGACCCAGTACTTC.

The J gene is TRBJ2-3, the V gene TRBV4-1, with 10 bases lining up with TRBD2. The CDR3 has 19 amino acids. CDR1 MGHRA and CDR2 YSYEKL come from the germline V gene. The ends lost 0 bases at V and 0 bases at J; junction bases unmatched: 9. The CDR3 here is CASSQDLLAGRRSTDTQYF. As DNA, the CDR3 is TGCGCCAGCAGCCAAGATCTACTAGCGGGGAGGAGGAGCACAGATACGCAGTATTTT.

CDR3 amino acids: CASSFLAGVETQYF. The CDR3 DNA follows: TGTGCCAGCAGTTTTCTAGCGGGGGTTGAGACCCAGTACTTC. This chain uses TRBV28 with TRBJ2-5; 10 bases map to TRBD2. CDR1 is MDHEN, CDR2 SYDVKM, per germline. CDR3 length: 14 amino acids. The junction had 3 bases not matched to a gene; V was cut back by 3 bases and J by 5 bases.

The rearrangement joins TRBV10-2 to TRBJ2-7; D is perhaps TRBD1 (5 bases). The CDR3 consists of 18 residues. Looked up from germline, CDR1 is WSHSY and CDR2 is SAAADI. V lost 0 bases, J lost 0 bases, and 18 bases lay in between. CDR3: CASSESYLDSTHSYEQYV. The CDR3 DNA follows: TGCGCCAGCAGTGAGTCCTACTTAGACAGCACTCACTCCTACGAGCAGTACGTC.

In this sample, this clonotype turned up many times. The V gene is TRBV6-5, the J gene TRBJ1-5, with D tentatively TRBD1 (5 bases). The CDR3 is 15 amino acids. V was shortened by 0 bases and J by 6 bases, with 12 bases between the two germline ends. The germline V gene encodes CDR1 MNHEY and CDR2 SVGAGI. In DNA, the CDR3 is TGTGCCAGCAGTTACTCCGGGGCCGGGGGTCAGCCCCAGCATTTT. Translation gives CASSYSGAGGQPQHF.

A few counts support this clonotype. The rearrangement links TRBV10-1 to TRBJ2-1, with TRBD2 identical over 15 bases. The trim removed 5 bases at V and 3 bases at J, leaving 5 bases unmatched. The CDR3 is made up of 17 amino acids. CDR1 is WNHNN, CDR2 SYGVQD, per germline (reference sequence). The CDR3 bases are TGCGCCAGCAGTCCCGGGACTAGCGGGAGGCGCTACAATGAGCAGTTCTTC. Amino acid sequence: CASSPGTSGRRYNEQFF.

CDR3 nucleotide sequence: TGTGCCAGCAGGCCTCTTCGGGGCAATGAGCAGTTCTTC. It translates to CASRPLRGNEQFF. The rearrangement joins TRBV13 to TRBJ2-1; tentative D call: TRBD2 (5 bases). V lost 6 bases to trimming and J lost 6 bases, with 12 bases between them. Germline CDR1 PRHDT, CDR2 FYEKMQ (reference sequence). CDR3 length: 13 residues.

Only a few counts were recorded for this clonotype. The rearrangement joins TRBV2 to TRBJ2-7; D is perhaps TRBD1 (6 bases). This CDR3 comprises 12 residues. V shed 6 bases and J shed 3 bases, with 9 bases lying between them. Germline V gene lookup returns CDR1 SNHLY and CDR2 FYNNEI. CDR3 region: CASSRDNYEQYV. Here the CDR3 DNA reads TGTGCCAGCAGCCGGGACAACTACGAGCAGTACGTC.

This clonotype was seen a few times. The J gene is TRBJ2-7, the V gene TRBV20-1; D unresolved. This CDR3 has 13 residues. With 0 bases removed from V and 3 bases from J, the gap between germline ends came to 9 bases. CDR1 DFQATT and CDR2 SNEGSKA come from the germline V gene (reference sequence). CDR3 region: CSARDSLDYEQYV. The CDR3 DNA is TGCAGTGCTAGAGATAGCCTGGACTACGAGCAGTACGTC.

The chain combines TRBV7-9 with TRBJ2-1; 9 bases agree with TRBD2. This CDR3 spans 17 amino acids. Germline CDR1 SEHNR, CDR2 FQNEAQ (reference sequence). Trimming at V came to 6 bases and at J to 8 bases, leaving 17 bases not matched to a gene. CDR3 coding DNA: TGTGCCAGCAGTTCTAGCAGGATGCGGGAGGGCCGAGATGAGCAGTTCTTC. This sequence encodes CASSSSRMREGRDEQFF.

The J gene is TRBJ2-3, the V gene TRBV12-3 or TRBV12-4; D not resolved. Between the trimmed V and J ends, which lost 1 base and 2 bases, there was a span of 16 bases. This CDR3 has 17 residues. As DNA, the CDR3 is TGTGCCAGCAGTTTAGTGGGCCAAACCTTTTTCACAGATACGCAGTATTTT. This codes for CASSLVGQTFFTDTQYF.

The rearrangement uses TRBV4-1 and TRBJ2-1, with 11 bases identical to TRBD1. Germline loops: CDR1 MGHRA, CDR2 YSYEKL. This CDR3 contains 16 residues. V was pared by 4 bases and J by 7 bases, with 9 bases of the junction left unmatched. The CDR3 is CASSLTSGTGGNEQFF. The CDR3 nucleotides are TGCGCCAGCAGCCTAACCTCAGGGACAGGGGGAAATGAGCAGTTCTTC.

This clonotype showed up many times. CDR3 protein: CASSVSGTSGRAGELFF. CDR3 coding DNA: TGTGCCAGCAGCGTCTCCGGGACTAGCGGGAGGGCCGGGGAGCTGTTTTTT. This chain connects TRBV9 to TRBJ2-2; 16 bases are shared with TRBD2. Trimming took 2 bases from V and 6 from J; bases not matched to a gene: 4. Germline CDR1 and CDR2: SGDLS and YYNGEE. The CDR3 contains 17 residues.

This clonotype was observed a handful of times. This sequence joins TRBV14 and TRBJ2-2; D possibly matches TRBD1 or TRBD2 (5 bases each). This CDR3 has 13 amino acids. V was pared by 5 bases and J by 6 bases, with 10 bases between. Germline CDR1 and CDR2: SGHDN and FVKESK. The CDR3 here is CASSEMGAGELFF. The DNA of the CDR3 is TGTGCCAGCAGCGAAATGGGGGCCGGGGAGCTGTTTTTT.

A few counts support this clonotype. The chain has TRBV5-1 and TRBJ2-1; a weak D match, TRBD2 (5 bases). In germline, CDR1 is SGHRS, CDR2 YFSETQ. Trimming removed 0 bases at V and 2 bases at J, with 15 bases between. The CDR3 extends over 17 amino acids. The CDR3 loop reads CASSLDPSSAPYNEQFF. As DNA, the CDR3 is TGCGCCAGCAGCTTGGACCCGAGTAGCGCCCCCTACAATGAGCAGTTCTTC.

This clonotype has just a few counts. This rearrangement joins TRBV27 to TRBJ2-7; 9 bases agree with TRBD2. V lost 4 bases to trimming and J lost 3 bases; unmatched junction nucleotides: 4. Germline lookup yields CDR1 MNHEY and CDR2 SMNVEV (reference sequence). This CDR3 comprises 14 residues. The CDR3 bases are TGTGCCAGCAGTTCTAGCGGGGTCGTCTACGAGCAGTACTTC. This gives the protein CASSSSGVVYEQYF.

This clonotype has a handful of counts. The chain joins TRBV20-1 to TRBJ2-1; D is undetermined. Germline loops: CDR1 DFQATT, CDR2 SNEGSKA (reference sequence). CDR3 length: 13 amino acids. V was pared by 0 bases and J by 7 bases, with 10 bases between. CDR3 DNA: TGCAGTGCTAGAGATCCGGGTTTAAATGAGCAGTTCTTC. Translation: CSARDPGLNEQFF.

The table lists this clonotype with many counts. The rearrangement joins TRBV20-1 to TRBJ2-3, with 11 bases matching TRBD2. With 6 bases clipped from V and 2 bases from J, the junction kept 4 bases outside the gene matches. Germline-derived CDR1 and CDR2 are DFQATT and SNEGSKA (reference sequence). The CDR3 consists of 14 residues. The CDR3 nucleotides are TGCAGTGCCAAGACTAGCGGGGACACAGATACGCAGTATTTT. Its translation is CSAKTSGDTDTQYF.

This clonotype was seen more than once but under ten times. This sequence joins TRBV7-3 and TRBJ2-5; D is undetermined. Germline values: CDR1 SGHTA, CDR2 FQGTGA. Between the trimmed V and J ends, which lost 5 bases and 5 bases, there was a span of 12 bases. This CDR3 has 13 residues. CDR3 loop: CASSPEPGETQYF. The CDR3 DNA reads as TGTGCCAGCAGCCCCGAACCTGGGGAGACCCAGTACTTC.

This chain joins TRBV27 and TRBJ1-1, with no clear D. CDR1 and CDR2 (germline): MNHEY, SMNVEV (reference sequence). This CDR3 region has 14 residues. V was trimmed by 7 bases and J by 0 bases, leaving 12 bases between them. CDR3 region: CASMEATLNTEAFF. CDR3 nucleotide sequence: TGTGCCAGCATGGAAGCGACGTTGAACACTGAAGCTTTCTTT.

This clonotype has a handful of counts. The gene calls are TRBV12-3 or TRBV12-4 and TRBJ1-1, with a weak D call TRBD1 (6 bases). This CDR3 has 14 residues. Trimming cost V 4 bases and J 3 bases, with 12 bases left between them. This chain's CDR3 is CASSSGGGYTEAFF. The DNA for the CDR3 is TGTGCCAGCAGTTCGGGGGGGGGCTACACTGAAGCTTTCTTT.

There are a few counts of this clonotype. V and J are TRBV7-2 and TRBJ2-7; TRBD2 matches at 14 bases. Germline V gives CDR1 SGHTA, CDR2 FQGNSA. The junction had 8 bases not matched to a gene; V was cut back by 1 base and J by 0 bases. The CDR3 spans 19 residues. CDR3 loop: CASSLGPGLAGGSSYEQYF. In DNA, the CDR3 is TGTGCCAGCAGCTTAGGGCCCGGACTAGCGGGAGGTAGCTCCTACGAGCAGTACTTC.

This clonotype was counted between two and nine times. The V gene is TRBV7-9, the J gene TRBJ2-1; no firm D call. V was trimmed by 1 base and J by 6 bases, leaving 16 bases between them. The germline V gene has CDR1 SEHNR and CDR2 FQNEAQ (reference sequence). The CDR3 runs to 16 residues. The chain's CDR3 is CASSLGSRLGRNEQFF. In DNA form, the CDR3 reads TGTGCCAGCAGCTTAGGCTCTAGGCTAGGTCGCAATGAGCAGTTCTTC.